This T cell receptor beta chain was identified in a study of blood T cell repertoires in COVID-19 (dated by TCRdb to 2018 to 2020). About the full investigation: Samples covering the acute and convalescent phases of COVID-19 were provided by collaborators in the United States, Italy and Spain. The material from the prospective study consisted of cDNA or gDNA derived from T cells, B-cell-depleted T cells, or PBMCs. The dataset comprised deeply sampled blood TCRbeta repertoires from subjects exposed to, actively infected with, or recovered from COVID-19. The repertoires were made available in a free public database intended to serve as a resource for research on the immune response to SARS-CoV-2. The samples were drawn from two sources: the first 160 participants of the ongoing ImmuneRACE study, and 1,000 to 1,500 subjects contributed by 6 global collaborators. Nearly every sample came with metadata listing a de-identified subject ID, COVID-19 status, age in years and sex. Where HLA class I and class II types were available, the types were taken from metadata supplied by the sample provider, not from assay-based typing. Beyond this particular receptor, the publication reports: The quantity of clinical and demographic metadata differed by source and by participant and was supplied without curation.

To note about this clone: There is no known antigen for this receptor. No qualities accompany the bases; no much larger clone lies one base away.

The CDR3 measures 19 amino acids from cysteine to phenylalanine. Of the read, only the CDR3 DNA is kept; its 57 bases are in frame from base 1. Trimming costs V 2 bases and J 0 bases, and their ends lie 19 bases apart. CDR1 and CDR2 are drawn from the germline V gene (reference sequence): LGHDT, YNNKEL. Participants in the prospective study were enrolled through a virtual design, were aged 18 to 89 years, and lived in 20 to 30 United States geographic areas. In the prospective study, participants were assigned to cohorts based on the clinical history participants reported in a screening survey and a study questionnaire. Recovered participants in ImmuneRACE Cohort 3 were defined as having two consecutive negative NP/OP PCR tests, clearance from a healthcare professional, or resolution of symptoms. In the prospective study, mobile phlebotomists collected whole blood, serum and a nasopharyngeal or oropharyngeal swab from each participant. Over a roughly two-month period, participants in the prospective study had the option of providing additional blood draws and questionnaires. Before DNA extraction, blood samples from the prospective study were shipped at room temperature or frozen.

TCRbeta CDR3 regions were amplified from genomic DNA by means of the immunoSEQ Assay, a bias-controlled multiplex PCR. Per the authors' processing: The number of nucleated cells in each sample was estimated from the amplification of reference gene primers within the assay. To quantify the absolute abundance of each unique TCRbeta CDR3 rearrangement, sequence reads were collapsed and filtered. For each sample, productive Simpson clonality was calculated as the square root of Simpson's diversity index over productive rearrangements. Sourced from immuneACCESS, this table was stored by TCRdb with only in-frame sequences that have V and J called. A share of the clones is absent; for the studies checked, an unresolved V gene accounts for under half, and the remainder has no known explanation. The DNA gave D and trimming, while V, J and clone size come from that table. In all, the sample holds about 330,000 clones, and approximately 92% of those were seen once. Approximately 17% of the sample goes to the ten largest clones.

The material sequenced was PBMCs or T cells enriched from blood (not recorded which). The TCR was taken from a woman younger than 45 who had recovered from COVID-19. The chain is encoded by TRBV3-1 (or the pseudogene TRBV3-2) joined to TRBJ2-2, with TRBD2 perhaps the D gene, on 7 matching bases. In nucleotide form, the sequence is TGTGCCAGCAGCCAACCCACCCGGCGGGGGCCATCGAACACCGGGGAGCTGTTTTTT. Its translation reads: CASSQPTRRGPSNTGELFF.